This T cell receptor (beta chain) comes out of a study of beta chain features in type 1 diabetes (dated by TCRdb to 2016 to 2018). With respect to the entire study: Mean age, gender distribution, total cell number and subset yield did not differ between patients and healthy donors. Whereas all 30 or so donors provided naive and central memory subsets, regulatory and stem cell-like memory subsets were isolated from just 8 patients and about eight healthy donors. In the study, recently diagnosed type 1 diabetes patients and matched healthy donors were compared on the TCRB repertoires of their sorted circulating CD4+ T cell subsets. A total of roughly 100,000,000 sorted cells were examined across all samples, and the number of cells per subset was strongly correlated with RNA yield. Overall results and qualifications from the work: Patients with type 1 diabetes made fewer insertions and deleted more nucleotides at VDJ recombination sites, implying thymic rearrangement abnormalities. HLA sub-analyses involved small numbers of individuals, so any influence of HLA type on TCRB rearrangement remained unresolved. Because cDNA was sequenced instead of genomic DNA, highly expressing activated cells could be over-represented, though the groups showed no difference in activation or CD3 levels. A moderate but significant shortening of TCRB CDR3 length was observed in type 1 diabetes patients in all four CD4+ subsets. The naive, central memory and regulatory TCRB repertoires appeared to resemble one another more closely among patients than among healthy donors. PCR may preferentially amplify shorter templates, but because patient and control samples were amplified and corrected together, any resulting skew would affect both groups equally.

The germline ends are 5 bases apart after V is trimmed by 6 bases and J by 4 bases. The germline V gene encodes CDR1 MGHDK and CDR2 SYGVNS. The CDR3 starts with the cysteine, ends with the phenylalanine, and has 11 residues. This entry keeps only the CDR3 DNA: 33 bases, framed from base 1. As for this clone: Its antigen is unknown. No much larger clone is present one base from it, and per-base qualities are unavailable.

From each donor, a single peripheral blood sample of approximately 0.11 L on average was drawn into heparinised tubes. Naive, central memory, regulatory and stem cell-like memory CD4+ T cells were sorted on a BD FACSAria II using a panel including CD45RO, CCR7, CD25, CD127, CD95 and CD27. A purity above 98% was achieved for all sorted populations. PBMCs were separated immediately by Lymphoprep density gradient centrifugation and were stained directly, without being cultured. So that batch effects would be minimized, each experiment stained and sorted samples in pairs, pairing one healthy donor with one patient. All of the isolated RNA was reverse transcribed with the High Capacity cDNA Reverse Transcription Kit, so expressed TCRB transcripts were sequenced. Deep immunoSEQ sequencing was performed on naive, central memory and regulatory T cell samples, with an average of about 3.6 million total reads per sample. Sorted cells were lysed in RLT buffer, and RNA was extracted using DNase-treated RNeasy Micro or Mini kits according to cell number. Each cell subset was processed on its own to prevent cross-contamination, while patient and healthy donor samples were processed together. Using the immunoSEQ multiplex PCR, TCRB sequences were amplified from cDNA into 87-bp fragments spanning the CDR3 region. The amplicons were sequenced using the Illumina HiSeq platform. The paper's processing steps were these. PCR bias was corrected computationally using synthetic template baselines, and reads within Hamming distance 2 were collapsed, with unmergeable singletons discarded. By aligning reads against IMGT, V, D and J genes, CDR3 length, and insertions or deletions at six rearrangement sites were assigned. Clonotype counts were normalized to sorted cell number within each subset before computing true diversity and Gini coefficients with the tcR R package. The overlap coefficient, calculated on TCRB nucleotide sequences, was used to quantify repertoire sharing. As a proxy for the pre-selection repertoire, out-of-frame TCRB sequences from naive cells were analyzed. Entries here come from immuneACCESS through TCRdb and include only in-frame sequences with V and J called. Some clones fail to appear in such tables; in the studies checked, an unresolved V gene covers under half of the shortfall, and the cause of the remainder is unknown. The D gene and trimming were derived from the DNA, and the V and J assignments and clone size from that table. This sample has 600,000 or so clones in its table, and around an eighth of those were observed once. The leading ten clones occupy 0.03% to 0.045% of the sample.

The chain couples TRBV25-1 to TRBJ2-3; matching of 5 bases hints at TRBD2 as the D gene. The sequenced sample was naive CD4+ T cells from blood. The cell subset or site label on this specimen signifies: true naive CD4+ T cells. The clonotype was recovered from a man aged 18 to 29 with type 1 diabetes. The sequenced DNA: TGTGCCAGCAGGGAGGCAGATACGCAGTATTTT. This is translated as CASREADTQYF.